A selection of T cell receptor beta chains follows, all from one sample in a study of T cell changes during pregnancy in multiple sclerosis. Sequencing used immunoSEQ multiplex PCR; TCRdb keeps in-frame clones, though not all of them. The table lists about 88,000 clones, under 95% of them singletons. The source was peripheral blood, collected in the first trimester of pregnancy. These receptors were taken from a female donor with multiple sclerosis, enrolled in a pregnancy study. The CDR3 runs from the conserved cysteine through the conserved F or W. D genes are given only for firm matches. Clone size is not always given. Where it is, it says once, few, many or a class for expanded clones.

V	J	D	size	CDR3	DNA
TRBV2	TRBJ2-7	.	.	CASSERRVLSYEQYF	TGTGCCAGCAGTGAACGGCGGGTACTTTCCTACGAGCAGTACTTC
TRBV29-1	TRBJ1-2	.	.	CSGGGIYGYTF	TGCAGCGGGGGGGGGATTTATGGCTACACCTTC
TRBV27	TRBJ1-2	.	once	CASSLSGYGALGHVYTF	TGTGCCAGCAGTTTATCGGGGTATGGGGCCCTAGGCCATGTCTACACCTTC
TRBV5-1	TRBJ2-1	TRBD2	.	CASSHEHLADYYNEQFF	TGCGCCAGCAGCCACGAACACCTAGCGGATTACTACAATGAGCAGTTCTTC
TRBV27	TRBJ1-2	TRBD1	.	CASSLSATGYGYTF	TGTGCCAGCAGTTTATCGGCGACAGGGTACGGCTACACCTTC
TRBV5-4	TRBJ2-4	TRBD1	.	CASSPKTGSSWAKNIQYF	TGTGCCAGCAGCCCGAAGACAGGGAGTAGTTGGGCCAAAAACATTCAGTACTTC
TRBV7-8	TRBJ2-7	.	.	CASSFNRVLGEQYF	TGTGCCAGCAGCTTTAACAGGGTACTGGGCGAGCAGTACTTC
TRBV5-1	TRBJ2-3	.	.	CASSLSNRDMTQYF	TGCGCCAGCAGCCTAAGCAACAGAGATATGACGCAGTATTTT
TRBV27	TRBJ2-7	TRBD1	once	CASRGTGSTYEQYF	TGTGCCAGCAGGGGGACAGGGTCCACCTACGAGCAGTACTTC
TRBV10-3	TRBJ2-3	.	.	CAISGQQEGTQYF	TGTGCCATCAGTGGTCAACAGGAAGGAACGCAGTATTTT
TRBV6-5	TRBJ1-1	.	.	CASSYDGQYTEAFF	TGTGCCAGCAGTTACGACGGACAGTACACTGAAGCTTTCTTT
TRBV30	TRBJ1-3	.	.	CAWGAGNTIYF	TGTGCCTGGGGGGCGGGAAACACCATATATTTT
TRBV27	TRBJ2-7	.	.	CASSFSSSYEQYF	TGTGCCAGCAGTTTTTCCAGCTCCTACGAGCAGTACTTC
TRBV2	TRBJ2-7	TRBD2	.	CASSEALLLAGESEQYF	TGTGCCAGCAGTGAAGCGCTTTTACTAGCGGGAGAGTCCGAGCAGTACTTC
TRBV27	TRBJ2-7	TRBD2	.	CASSLTSVSYEQYF	TGTGCCAGCAGTTTAACTAGCGTCTCCTACGAGCAGTACTTC
TRBV2	TRBJ2-7	TRBD1	.	CASSRDRGQGEQYF	TGTGCCAGCAGTCGGGACAGGGGGCAAGGGGAGCAGTACTTC
TRBV29-1	TRBJ1-2	TRBD1	.	CSVEGQGGGYTF	TGCAGCGTTGAAGGCCAGGGGGGCGGCTACACCTTC
TRBV5-4	TRBJ2-3	.	.	CASSLATDTQYF	TGTGCCAGCAGCTTGGCTACAGATACGCAGTATTTT
TRBV5-4	TRBJ1-2	.	few	CASTTHSWDGYTF	TGTGCCAGCACCACCCACAGTTGGGATGGCTACACCTTC
TRBV11-2	TRBJ2-7	TRBD2	.	CASSSLAGGRGEQYF	TGTGCCAGCAGCTCACTAGCGGGAGGGCGAGGCGAGCAGTACTTC
TRBV28	TRBJ2-7	.	.	CASTTPDSYEQYF	TGTGCCAGCACCACCCCCGACAGCTACGAGCAGTACTTC
TRBV5-6	TRBJ2-1	.	.	CASFVVGRGSYNEQFF	TGTGCCAGCTTCGTGGTAGGACGGGGCTCCTACAATGAGCAGTTCTTC
TRBV11-2	TRBJ1-1	TRBD1	.	CASSPRGQPEAFF	TGTGCCAGCAGCCCCAGGGGACAGCCTGAAGCTTTCTTT
TRBV27	TRBJ2-7	TRBD1	.	CASSLGQASSYEQYF	TGTGCCAGCAGTTTAGGACAGGCGAGCTCCTACGAGCAGTACTTC
TRBV11-2	TRBJ2-7	.	.	CASSKQGSYEQYF	TGTGCCAGCAGCAAGCAGGGCTCCTACGAGCAGTACTTC
TRBV15	TRBJ2-2	.	.	CATSRDRGGVVGELFF	TGTGCCACCAGCAGAGATAGAGGAGGGGTAGTCGGGGAGCTGTTTTTT
TRBV5-1	TRBJ1-1	.	few	CASSLRGEGTEAFF	TGCGCCAGCAGCTTGCGGGGGGAGGGCACTGAAGCTTTCTTT
TRBV27	TRBJ2-7	TRBD1	.	CASSSPGQGGNEQYF	TGTGCCAGCAGTTCCCCGGGACAGGGGGGCAACGAGCAGTACTTC
TRBV6-5	TRBJ2-2	.	once	CASRPRTGELFF	TGTGCCAGCAGACCGAGGACCGGGGAGCTGTTTTTT
TRBV12-5	TRBJ2-1	.	.	CASGLAIYNEQFF	TGTGCTAGTGGTTTAGCTATCTACAATGAGCAGTTCTTC
TRBV18	TRBJ1-4	.	.	CASSPFPEATNEKLFF	TGTGCCAGCTCCCCGTTCCCAGAAGCAACTAATGAAAAACTGTTTTTT
TRBV18	TRBJ1-1	.	.	CASTPTNTGPAFF	TGTGCCAGCACCCCTACTAATACAGGTCCGGCTTTCTTT
TRBV27	TRBJ2-1	TRBD2	.	CASRTAGGLNEQFF	TGTGCCAGCCGGACAGCGGGAGGTTTAAATGAGCAGTTCTTC
TRBV20-1	TRBJ1-1	TRBD1	.	CSAQTGREAFF	TGCAGTGCACAGACAGGGAGGGAAGCTTTCTTT
TRBV6-1	TRBJ2-1	.	.	CASSEHPLQGYNEQFF	TGTGCCAGCAGTGAACACCCGCTCCAGGGTTACAATGAGCAGTTCTTC
TRBV9	TRBJ1-1	.	.	CASSVSSGNTEAFF	TGTGCCAGCAGCGTATCTTCGGGGAACACTGAAGCTTTCTTT
TRBV15	TRBJ1-2	.	.	CATSRDRYYGYTF	TGTGCCACCAGCAGAGATCGTTACTATGGCTACACCTTC
TRBV9	TRBJ1-3	.	.	CASSVGGRAPSGNTIYF	TGTGCCAGCAGCGTAGGAGGCAGAGCGCCCTCTGGAAACACCATATATTTT
TRBV6-1	TRBJ2-7	TRBD1	.	CASSLGQGVYEQYF	TGTGCCAGCAGCCTTGGACAGGGGGTTTACGAGCAGTACTTC
TRBV28	TRBJ2-7	.	.	CASRFGRASYEQYF	TGTGCCAGCAGATTCGGGAGAGCCTCCTACGAGCAGTACTTC
TRBV7-2	TRBJ2-5	TRBD2	.	CASSRSGSGPETQYF	TGTGCCAGCAGCCGTAGCGGGAGTGGTCCAGAGACCCAGTACTTC
TRBV5-1	TRBJ2-5	.	few	CASSLEETQYF	TGCGCCAGCAGCTTAGAGGAGACCCAGTACTTC
TRBV5-1	TRBJ2-3	TRBD2	once	CASSEPQITSGLGDTQYF	TGCGCCAGCAGCGAACCCCAGATCACTAGCGGGCTGGGAGATACGCAGTATTTT
TRBV29-1	TRBJ2-7	TRBD2	.	CSVGSGMGYEQYF	TGCAGCGTTGGGAGCGGGATGGGCTACGAGCAGTACTTC
TRBV6-1	TRBJ1-4	TRBD1	.	CASSEGTGAEKLFF	TGTGCCAGCAGTGAGGGGACAGGGGCCGAAAAACTGTTTTTT
TRBV5-1	TRBJ2-7	TRBD1	.	CASRTGGSYEQYF	TGCGCCAGCCGGACAGGGGGTTCCTACGAGCAGTACTTC
TRBV6-1	TRBJ2-7	TRBD1	.	CASSHRGRSSYEQYF	TGTGCCAGCAGCCACAGGGGCCGGAGCTCCTACGAGCAGTACTTC
TRBV4-2	TRBJ2-1	.	.	CASSQDWTASYNEQFF	TGTGCCAGCAGCCAAGATTGGACAGCTTCCTACAATGAGCAGTTCTTC
TRBV11-2	TRBJ2-1	TRBD2	.	CASSLGAGGPVEQFF	TGTGCCAGCAGCTTAGGAGCGGGAGGGCCGGTTGAGCAGTTCTTC
TRBV30	TRBJ1-2	TRBD1	.	CAWRRGQGAYGYTF	TGTGCCTGGAGGAGAGGACAGGGGGCATATGGCTACACCTTC
TRBV7-6	TRBJ2-6	.	.	CASSFDRDSGANVLTF	TGTGCCAGCAGCTTTGACCGGGACTCTGGGGCCAACGTCCTGACTTTC
TRBV4-3	TRBJ2-1	TRBD2	.	CASSQGIPGGRTNEQFF	TGCGCCAGCAGCCAAGGCATTCCGGGAGGGCGGACGAATGAGCAGTTCTTC